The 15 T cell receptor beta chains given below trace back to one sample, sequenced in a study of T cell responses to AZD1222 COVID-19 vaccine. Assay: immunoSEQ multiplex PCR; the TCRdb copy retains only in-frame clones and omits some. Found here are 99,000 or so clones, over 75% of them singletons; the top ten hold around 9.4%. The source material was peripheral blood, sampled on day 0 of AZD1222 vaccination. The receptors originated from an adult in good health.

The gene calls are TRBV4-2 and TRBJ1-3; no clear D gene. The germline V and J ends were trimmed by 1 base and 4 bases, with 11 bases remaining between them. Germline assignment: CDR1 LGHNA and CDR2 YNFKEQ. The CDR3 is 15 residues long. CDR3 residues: CASSQVEGTGNTIYF. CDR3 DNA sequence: TGTGCCAGCAGCCAAGTGGAGGGTACCGGAAACACCATATATTTT.

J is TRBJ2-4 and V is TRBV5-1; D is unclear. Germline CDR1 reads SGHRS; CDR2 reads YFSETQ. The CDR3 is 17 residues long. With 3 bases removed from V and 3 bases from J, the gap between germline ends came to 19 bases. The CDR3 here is CASSWTPRDGNKNIQYF. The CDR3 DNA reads TGCGCCAGCAGCTGGACCCCCCGAGACGGAAACAAAAACATTCAGTACTTC.

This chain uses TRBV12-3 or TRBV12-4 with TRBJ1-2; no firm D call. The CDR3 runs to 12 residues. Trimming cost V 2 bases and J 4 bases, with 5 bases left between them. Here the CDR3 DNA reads TGTGCCAGCAGTTTACAGTCCTATGGCTACACCTTC. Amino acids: CASSLQSYGYTF.

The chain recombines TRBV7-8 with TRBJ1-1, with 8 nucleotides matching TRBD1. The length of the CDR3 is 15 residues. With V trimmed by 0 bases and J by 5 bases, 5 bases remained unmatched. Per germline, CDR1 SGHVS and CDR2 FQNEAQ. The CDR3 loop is CASSLARTGRTEAFF. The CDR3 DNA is TGTGCCAGCAGCTTAGCGAGGACAGGGCGGACTGAAGCTTTCTTT.

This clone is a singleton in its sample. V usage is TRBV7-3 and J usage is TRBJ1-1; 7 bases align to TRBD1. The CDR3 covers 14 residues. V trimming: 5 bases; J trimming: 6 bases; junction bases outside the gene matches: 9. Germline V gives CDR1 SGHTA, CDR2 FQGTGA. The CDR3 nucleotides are TGTGCCAGCAGCGCCCAGGGGGGAGTTTCTGAAGCTTTCTTT. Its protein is CASSAQGGVSEAFF.

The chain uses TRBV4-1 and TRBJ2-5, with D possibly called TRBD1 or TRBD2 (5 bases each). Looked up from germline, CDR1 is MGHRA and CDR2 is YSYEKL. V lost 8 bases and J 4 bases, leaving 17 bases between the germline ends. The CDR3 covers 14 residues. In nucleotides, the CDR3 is TGCGCCAGCTCCCGGGGCCTCGGCGGAGAGACCCAGTACTTC. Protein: CASSRGLGGETQYF.

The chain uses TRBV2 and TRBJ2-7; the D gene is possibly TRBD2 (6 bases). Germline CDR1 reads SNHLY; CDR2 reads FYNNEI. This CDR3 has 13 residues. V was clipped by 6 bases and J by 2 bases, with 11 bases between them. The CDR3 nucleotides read TGTGCCAGCAGGCGGGACGCAGCCTACGAGCAGTACTTC. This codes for CASRRDAAYEQYF.

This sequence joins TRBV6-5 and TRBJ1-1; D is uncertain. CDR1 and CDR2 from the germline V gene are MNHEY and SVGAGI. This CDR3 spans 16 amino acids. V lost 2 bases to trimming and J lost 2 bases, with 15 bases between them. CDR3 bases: TGTGCCAGCAGTTACGGCGTCAGTGCCGTAAACACTGAAGCTTTCTTT. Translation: CASSYGVSAVNTEAFF.

The CDR3 loop is CAIEARGTGELFF. CDR3 nucleotides: TGTGCCATCGAAGCCAGGGGGACCGGGGAGCTGTTTTTT. The chain uses TRBV10-3 and TRBJ2-2, with TRBD1 identical over 7 bases. CDR1 and CDR2 from the germline V gene are ENHRY and SYGVKD. The CDR3 runs 13 residues. Trimming at V came to 8 bases and at J to 5 bases, leaving 5 bases not matched to a gene.

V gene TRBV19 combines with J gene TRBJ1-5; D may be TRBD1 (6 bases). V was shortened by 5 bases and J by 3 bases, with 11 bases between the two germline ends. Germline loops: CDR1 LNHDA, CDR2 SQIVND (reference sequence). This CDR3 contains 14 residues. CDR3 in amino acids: CASSYREYNQPQHF. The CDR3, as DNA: TGTGCCAGTAGTTACAGGGAGTACAATCAGCCCCAGCATTTT.

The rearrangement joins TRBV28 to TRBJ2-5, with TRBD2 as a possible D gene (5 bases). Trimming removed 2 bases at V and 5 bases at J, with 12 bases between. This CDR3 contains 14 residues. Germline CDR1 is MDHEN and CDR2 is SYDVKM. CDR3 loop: CASSLGSSLETQYF. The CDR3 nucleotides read TGTGCCAGCAGTTTAGGGTCTAGCCTCGAGACCCAGTACTTC. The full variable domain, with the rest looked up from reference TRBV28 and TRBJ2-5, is DVKVTQSSRYLVKRTGEKVFLECVQDMDHENMFWYRQDPGLGLRLIYFSYDVKMKEKGDIPEGYSVSREKKERFSLILESASTNQTSMYLCASSLGSSLETQYFGPGTRLLVL.

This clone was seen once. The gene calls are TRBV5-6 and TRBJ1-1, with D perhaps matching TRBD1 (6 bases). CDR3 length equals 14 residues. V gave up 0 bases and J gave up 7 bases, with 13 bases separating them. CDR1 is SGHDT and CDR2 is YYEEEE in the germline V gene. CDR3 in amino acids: CASSLGQSRGEAFF. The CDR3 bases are TGTGCCAGCAGCTTGGGACAGTCCAGGGGTGAAGCTTTCTTT. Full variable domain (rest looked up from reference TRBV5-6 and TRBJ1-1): DAGVTQSPTHLIKTRGQQVTLRCSPKSGHDTVSWYQQALGQGPQFIFQYYEEEERQRGNFPDRFSGHQFPNYSSELNVNALLLGDSALYLCASSLGQSRGEAFFGQGTRLTVV.

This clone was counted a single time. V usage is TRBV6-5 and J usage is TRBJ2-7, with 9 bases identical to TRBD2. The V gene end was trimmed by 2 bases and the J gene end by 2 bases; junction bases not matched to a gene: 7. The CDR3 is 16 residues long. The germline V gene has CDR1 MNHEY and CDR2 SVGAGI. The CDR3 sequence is CASSYGGGRDTYEQYF. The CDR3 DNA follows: TGTGCCAGCAGTTACGGGGGCGGGAGGGATACCTACGAGCAGTACTTC.

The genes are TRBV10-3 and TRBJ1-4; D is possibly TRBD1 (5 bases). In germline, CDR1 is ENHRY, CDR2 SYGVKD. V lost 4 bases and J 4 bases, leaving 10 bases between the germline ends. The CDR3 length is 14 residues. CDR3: CAISGGRGNEKLFF. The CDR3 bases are TGTGCCATCAGTGGTGGAAGGGGTAATGAAAAACTGTTTTTT.

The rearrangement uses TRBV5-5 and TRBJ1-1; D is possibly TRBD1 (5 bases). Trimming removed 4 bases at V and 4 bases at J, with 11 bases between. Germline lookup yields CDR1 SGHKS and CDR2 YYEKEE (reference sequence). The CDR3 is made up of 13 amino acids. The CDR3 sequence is CASSGTQSTEAFF. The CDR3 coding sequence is TGTGCCAGCAGCGGGACCCAGAGCACTGAAGCTTTCTTT.